Each of the 2 T cell receptor beta chains below was sequenced from the same sample in a study of post-analysis software for immune sequencing data. The TCR beta cDNA libraries carried unique molecular identifiers. TCRdb fed the PCR reads into MiXCR, producing one record per CDR3 protein. The table lists approximately 440,000 distinct CDR3 sequences, around 40% of them singletons. Study-wide results and limits: About 5 TRBV segments occurring more often in patients than controls included TRBV5-6, TRBV5-1 and TRBV20-1.

Their cognate antigens are unknown. Sequencing was done on a sample of blood. The receptors derive from a girl aged 5-17 years with multiple sclerosis.

The rearrangement links TRBV19 to TRBJ2-3; no firm D call. Germline V gene sequence: CDR1 LNHDA, CDR2 SQIVND (reference sequence). Trimming cost V 3 bases and J 0 bases, with 4 bases left between them. The CDR3 extends over 13 amino acids. As DNA, the CDR3 is TGTGCCAGTAGTATCCAGAGCACAGATACGCAGTATTTT. Translation gives CASSIQSTDTQYF.

The rearrangement uses TRBV5-1 and TRBJ2-5; TRBD2 matches 12 bases. The J segment lost 2 bases and the V segment lost 2 bases, leaving 4 bases of the junction unmatched. There are 16 residues in the CDR3. Germline V gives CDR1 SGHRS, CDR2 YFSETQ. The CDR3 loop is CASSFLGLAGQETQYF. The CDR3 nucleotides read TGCGCCAGCAGCTTTCTAGGACTAGCGGGGCAAGAGACCCAGTACTTC.